The 27 T cell receptor beta chains in this list originate from one sample, sequenced in a study of blood T cell repertoires in COVID-19. Sequencing was performed with immunoSEQ multiplex PCR; in TCRdb, only in-frame clones are kept and a portion is missing. The sample lists 200,000 to 300,000 clones; approximately 90% were seen once. The material sequenced was PBMCs or T cells enriched from blood (not recorded which). Receptor source: a middle-aged woman with acute COVID-19.

The chain joins TRBV3-1 (or the pseudogene TRBV3-2) to TRBJ2-1, with 10 bases fitting TRBD2. V was pared by 4 bases and J by 5 bases, with 11 bases of the junction left unmatched. The CDR3 spans 17 residues. Looked up from germline, CDR1 is LGHDT and CDR2 is YNNKEL (reference sequence). The DNA of the CDR3 is TGTGCCAGCAGCCCAGAATACAGCGGGAGGGGGGACAATGAGCAGTTCTTC. Its protein is CASSPEYSGRGDNEQFF.

The chain links TRBV9 to TRBJ2-3, with unresolved D. Germline V gene sequence: CDR1 SGDLS, CDR2 YYNGEE. CDR3 length: 12 amino acids. V lost 4 bases, J lost 3 bases, and 6 bases lay in between. The CDR3 DNA reads as TGTGCCAGCAGCCCGGAGACAGATACGCAGTATTTT. It translates to CASSPETDTQYF.

V usage is TRBV3-1 (or the pseudogene TRBV3-2) and J usage is TRBJ2-5; 9 bases match TRBD2. Germline V gene sequence: CDR1 LGHDT, CDR2 YNNKEL (reference sequence). This CDR3 is 15 amino acids long. The V segment lost 0 bases and the J segment 5 bases; nucleotides outside the gene matches: 4. CDR3 sequence (DNA): TGTGCCAGCAGCCAAGAGATGGCGGGAGGGGAGACCCAGTACTTC. This sequence encodes CASSQEMAGGETQYF.

This chain joins TRBV7-9 and TRBJ1-1; 7 bases line up with TRBD1. The length of the CDR3 is 15 residues. The V and J ends lost 4 bases and 1 base, in that order; junction bases with no gene match: 6. CDR1 and CDR2 (germline): SEHNR, FQNEAQ (reference sequence). The CDR3: CASSYRDSQNTEAFF. The CDR3 coding sequence is TGTGCCAGCAGCTACAGGGACAGCCAGAACACTGAAGCTTTCTTT.

This sequence joins TRBV10-3 and TRBJ2-2; 7 bases are a match to TRBD2. CDR3 length: 14 residues. V trimming: 2 bases; J trimming: 5 bases; junction bases outside the gene matches: 2. Germline V CDR1 and CDR2: ENHRY, SYGVKD. CDR3 protein: CAISELAETGELFF. Written as DNA, the CDR3 is TGTGCCATCAGTGAGCTAGCGGAGACCGGGGAGCTGTTTTTT.

The chain carries TRBV28 and TRBJ2-1; TRBD2 matches 12 bases. Germline values: CDR1 MDHEN, CDR2 SYDVKM. The CDR3 runs to 20 residues. Trimming removed 3 bases from V and 0 bases from J; junction bases left unmatched: 12. CDR3 coding DNA: TGTGCCAGCAGTTTTTGGGCTAGCGGGAGGGTCAAGAGCTCCTACAATGAGCAGTTCTTC. Translating it yields CASSFWASGRVKSSYNEQFF. The whole variable domain, remainder taken from reference TRBV28 and TRBJ2-1, is DVKVTQSSRYLVKRTGEKVFLECVQDMDHENMFWYRQDPGLGLRLIYFSYDVKMKEKGDIPEGYSVSREKKERFSLILESASTNQTSMYLCASSFWASGRVKSSYNEQFFGPGTRLTVL.

V and J are TRBV3-1 (or the pseudogene TRBV3-2) and TRBJ1-5, with unresolved D. V gave up 3 bases and J gave up 7 bases, with 10 bases separating them. CDR1 is LGHDT, CDR2 YNNKEL, per germline (reference sequence). The CDR3 consists of 13 residues. CDR3 amino acids: CASSQGFGQPQHF. The CDR3 DNA is TGTGCCAGCAGCCAGGGCTTCGGCCAGCCCCAGCATTTT.

V usage is TRBV2 and J usage is TRBJ1-1; tentatively, D is TRBD1 (5 bases). The V and J ends lost 7 bases and 3 bases respectively, with 21 bases between them. Germline values: CDR1 SNHLY, CDR2 FYNNEI. The CDR3 length is 16 residues. The CDR3 DNA follows: TGTGCCAGCACCAAAATCGGGGGGTTGGCGTACACTGAAGCTTTCTTT. As protein: CASTKIGGLAYTEAFF.

V usage is TRBV7-3 and J usage is TRBJ2-3; 11 bases line up with TRBD2. The CDR3 totals 22 residues. Trimming took 5 bases from V and 1 from J; bases not matched to a gene: 23. The germline gives CDR1 SGHTA, CDR2 FQGTGA. CDR3 sequence reads: CASSPRLESYTSGRIGTDTQYF. In nucleotides, the CDR3 is TGTGCCAGCAGCCCCCGTCTCGAGAGTTATACTAGCGGGAGAATAGGCACAGATACGCAGTATTTT. Full variable domain (missing parts from reference TRBV7-3 and TRBJ2-3): GAGVSQTPSNKVTEKGKYVELRCDPISGHTALYWYRQSLGQGPEFLIYFQGTGAADDSGLPNDRFFAVRPEGSVSTLKIQRTERGDSAVYLCASSPRLESYTSGRIGTDTQYFGPGTRLTVL.

This clone is a singleton in its sample. The rearrangement joins TRBV7-2 to TRBJ2-6, with D hard to call. The CDR3 is made up of 17 amino acids. With 1 base removed from V and 0 bases from J, the gap between germline ends came to 10 bases. CDR1 and CDR2 (germline): SGHTA, FQGNSA. This chain's CDR3 is CASSLVKESSGANVLTF. CDR3 bases: TGTGCCAGCAGCTTAGTAAAGGAGAGCTCTGGGGCCAACGTCCTGACTTTC.

The genes are TRBV19 and TRBJ1-1, with D maybe TRBD1 (5 bases). Germline V lookup: CDR1 LNHDA, CDR2 SQIVND (reference sequence). V was clipped by 5 bases and J by 0 bases, with 7 bases between them. The CDR3 is 13 amino acids. The CDR3 DNA reads TGTGCCAGTAGTCAGGGCCTGAACACTGAAGCTTTCTTT. The encoded protein is CASSQGLNTEAFF. Variable domain in full (rest from reference TRBV19 and TRBJ1-1): DGGITQSPKYLFRKEGQNVTLSCEQNLNHDAMYWYRQDPGQGLRLIYYSQIVNDFQKGDIAEGYSVSREKKESFPLTVTSAQKNPTAFYLCASSQGLNTEAFFGQGTRLTVV.

The rearrangement uses TRBV28 and TRBJ2-1; D perhaps matches TRBD2 (6 bases). V lost 5 bases, J lost 1 base, and 12 bases lay in between. Germline V gene data show CDR1 as MDHEN and CDR2 as SYDVKM. The CDR3 contains 15 residues. This CDR3 is CASSNGGRSYNEQFF. DNA of the CDR3: TGTGCCAGCAGTAACGGGGGAAGGTCCTACAATGAGCAGTTCTTC.

The chain combines TRBV14 with TRBJ2-1; 11 bases align to TRBD2. Germline loops: CDR1 SGHDN, CDR2 FVKESK. CDR3 size: 16 residues. V shed 1 base, J shed 8 bases, and the junction held 7 bases outside the gene matches. Here the CDR3 reads CASSQAGTSGSHEQFF. The CDR3 nucleotides read TGTGCCAGCAGCCAAGCGGGCACTAGCGGGAGCCATGAGCAGTTCTTC.

The chain employs TRBV27 and TRBJ2-5; 10 positions agree with TRBD2. V shed 4 bases and J 5 bases; nucleotides not matched to a gene: 7. The germline gives CDR1 MNHEY, CDR2 SMNVEV (reference sequence). The CDR3 has 15 amino acids. The CDR3 DNA sequence: TGTGCCAGCAGTTCCCTAGCGGGAGTTTGGGAGACCCAGTACTTC. It translates to CASSSLAGVWETQYF.

This clone has only one observation. The chain is built from TRBV28 and TRBJ1-2; D may be TRBD1 (5 bases). The V end lost 6 bases, the J end lost 2 bases, and 7 bases lay between the germline ends. This CDR3 comprises 12 residues. Germline CDR1 is MDHEN and CDR2 is SYDVKM. The DNA for the CDR3 is TGTGCCAGCAGCAGGGTGAACTATGGCTACACCTTC. Its translation: CASSRVNYGYTF.

The chain employs TRBV10-3 and TRBJ2-1; 9 nucleotides align to TRBD2. CDR3 length equals 17 residues. The J segment lost 9 bases and the V segment lost 2 bases, leaving 14 bases of the junction unmatched. Looked up from germline, CDR1 is ENHRY and CDR2 is SYGVKD. The CDR3 sequence is CAISEKPEGAGGGEQFF. CDR3 sequence (DNA): TGTGCCATCAGTGAGAAACCAGAAGGAGCGGGAGGCGGTGAGCAGTTCTTC.

A single count supports this clone. The rearrangement uses TRBV5-1 and TRBJ2-1; 7 bases are a match to TRBD2. Per germline, CDR1 SGHRS and CDR2 YFSETQ. Trimming cost V 2 bases and J 9 bases; bases outside gene matches: 8. This CDR3 comprises 14 residues. As DNA, the CDR3 is TGCGCCAGCAGCTTTAGCGGGTTAGGTGTTGAGCAGTTCTTC. Protein: CASSFSGLGVEQFF.

This rearrangement joins TRBV9 to TRBJ2-7; 8 positions match TRBD1. The CDR3 has 15 amino acids. With V trimmed by 4 bases and J by 6 bases, 12 bases remained unmatched. Germline lookup yields CDR1 SGDLS and CDR2 YYNGEE. CDR3 in DNA: TGTGCCAGCAGCCCATCTATGCTGACAGGGGCCGAGCAGTACTTC. It translates to CASSPSMLTGAEQYF.

The chain is built from TRBV5-8 and TRBJ2-1, with D possibly TRBD1 on 6 matching bases. Germline CDR1 reads SGHTS; CDR2 reads YDEGEE. The CDR3 spans 14 residues. V shed 6 bases and J shed 2 bases, with 12 bases lying between them. CDR3 sequence: CASIHRVAYNEQFF. The CDR3 DNA reads TGTGCCAGCATCCACAGGGTTGCCTACAATGAGCAGTTCTTC. Based on the CDR3 plus reference TRBV5-8 and TRBJ2-1, the full variable domain is EAGVTQSPTHLIKTRGQQATLRCSPISGHTSVYWYQQALGLGLQFLLWYDEGEERNRGNFPPRFSGRQFPNYSSELNVNALELEDSALYLCASIHRVAYNEQFFGPGTRLTVL.

This clone was observed once. One end of the junction varies from germline; a read error may be responsible. J is TRBJ2-1 and V is TRBV7-7, with TRBD2 matching 8 bases. The CDR3 covers 15 residues. The germline CDR1 and CDR2 sequences are SSHAT and FNYEAQ (reference sequence). The CDR3 DNA sequence: TGTGCTAGCAGCCCGCTGGGACTAGAAAACAATGAGCAGTTCTTC. Its translation is CASSPLGLENNEQFF. Full variable domain (remainder filled in from reference TRBV7-7 and TRBJ2-1): GAGVSQSPRYKVTKRGQDVTLRCDPISSHATLYWYQQALGQGPEFLTYFNYEAQPDKSGLPSDRFSAERPEGSISTLTIQRTEQRDSAMYRCASSPLGLENNEQFFGPGTRLTVL.

The rearrangement uses TRBV30 and TRBJ1-2; a possible D gene is TRBD1 (5 bases). The CDR3 runs 15 residues. Germline loops: CDR1 GTSNPN, CDR2 SVGIG (reference sequence). Trimming cost V 1 base and J 3 bases, with 15 bases left between them. This chain's CDR3 is CAWSGKDRQYYGYTF. CDR3 nucleotides: TGTGCCTGGAGTGGGAAGGACCGACAGTACTATGGCTACACCTTC.

J is TRBJ1-4 and V is TRBV7-8, with a tentative D call TRBD1 (5 bases). The germline V and J ends were trimmed by 1 base and 4 bases, with 7 bases remaining between them. The length of the CDR3 is 14 residues. Germline CDR1 and CDR2: SGHVS and FQNEAQ. The CDR3 loop reads CASSLGQHNEKLFF. CDR3 sequence (DNA): TGTGCCAGCAGCTTAGGACAGCATAATGAAAAACTGTTTTTT.

This clone has just one count. The chain is built from TRBV18 and TRBJ2-3; TRBD2 matches at 7 bases. There are 16 residues in the CDR3. Unmatched junction bases numbered 4, after V lost 0 bases and J lost 1 base. Germline lookup yields CDR1 KGHSH and CDR2 LQKENI. DNA of the CDR3: TGTGCCAGCTCACCACCGAGTGGGAGGGGCACAGATACGCAGTATTTT. Its protein product is CASSPPSGRGTDTQYF.

The genes are TRBV19 and TRBJ1-2, with D unclear. The length of the CDR3 is 13 residues. V lost 7 bases, J lost 2 bases, and 11 bases lay in between. Looked up from germline, CDR1 is LNHDA and CDR2 is SQIVND (reference sequence). CDR3 in DNA: TGTGCCAGTACCCCAGGCTTCAACTATGGCTACACCTTC. Translation: CASTPGFNYGYTF.

The chain has TRBV10-3 and TRBJ2-7; the match to TRBD1 covers 8 bases. CDR1 and CDR2 from the germline V gene are ENHRY and SYGVKD. The CDR3 runs to 13 residues. J lost 7 bases, V lost 2 bases, and 4 bases had no gene match. CDR3 amino acids: CAISEGQGWEQYV. Here the CDR3 DNA reads TGTGCCATCAGTGAGGGACAGGGCTGGGAGCAGTACGTC.

This chain links TRBV19 with TRBJ1-1; D gene uncertain. The CDR3 consists of 16 residues. Germline V gene sequence: CDR1 LNHDA, CDR2 SQIVND (reference sequence). Trimming took off 4 bases at V and 1 base at J, with 16 bases between the two ends. The CDR3 DNA reads as TGTGCCAGTAGTAAAAGAACCGCTAACGGGAACACTGAAGCTTTCTTT. It yields the protein CASSKRTANGNTEAFF. Together with reference TRBV19 and TRBJ1-1, the CDR3 gives the full variable domain: DGGITQSPKYLFRKEGQNVTLSCEQNLNHDAMYWYRQDPGQGLRLIYYSQIVNDFQKGDIAEGYSVSREKKESFPLTVTSAQKNPTAFYLCASSKRTANGNTEAFFGQGTRLTVV.

The chain uses TRBV18 and TRBJ2-2, with D unclear. V lost 1 base and J lost 3, with 18 bases in between. Per the germline V gene, CDR1 is KGHSH and CDR2 is LQKENI. This CDR3 comprises 18 residues. The CDR3 bases are TGTGCCAGCTCACCACTACTACCCGGAATTGTTGACACCGGGGAGCTGTTTTTT. Encoded protein: CASSPLLPGIVDTGELFF.